A single sample gave rise to the 31 T cell receptor beta chains below, sequenced in a study of T cells after yellow fever vaccination. Each CDR3 protein is one row after TCRdb ran MiXCR on the 5' RACE reads. The sample holds more than 450,000 distinct CDR3 sequences, just over 20% seen once. Sequences were derived from PBMCs, sampled about 20 days after the first yellow fever vaccination. The receptor set was obtained from a man aged 18 to 29 who received the YFV17D yellow fever vaccine.

This chain joins TRBV6-1 and TRBJ2-7, with 9 bases that match TRBD1. Germline CDR1 and CDR2: MNHNS and SASEGT. The CDR3 runs to 15 residues. Germline trimming cut 6 bases from V and 7 bases from J; bases unmatched to any gene: 13. The CDR3 loop reads CASREPGQGFGEQYF. CDR3 sequence (DNA): TGTGCCAGCAGAGAGCCGGGACAGGGTTTCGGTGAGCAGTACTTC.

V is TRBV7-6 and J is TRBJ2-1; D perhaps matches TRBD2 (6 bases). This CDR3 is 15 amino acids long. CDR1 and CDR2 from the germline V gene are SGHVS and FNYEAQ. V was cut by 5 bases and J by 1 base, with 12 bases left in between. The CDR3 sequence is CASSPLAVSYNEQFF. The CDR3 region has the DNA TGTGCCAGCAGCCCGTTAGCGGTTTCCTACAATGAGCAGTTCTTC.

This clonotype occurred a few times. The chain uses TRBV15 and TRBJ2-1, with TRBD2 as a possible D gene (7 bases). This CDR3 region has 14 residues. Trimming cost V 0 bases and J 8 bases, with 11 bases left between them. Germline CDR1 LNHNV, CDR2 YYDKDF (reference sequence). The CDR3 DNA follows: TGTGCCACCAGCAGAGATGGGGGGGCTGATGAGCAGTTCTTC. The encoded protein is CATSRDGGADEQFF.

In its sample, this clonotype was seen a few times. The rearrangement uses TRBV10-2 and TRBJ1-3; D is undetermined. Between the trimmed V and J ends, which lost 8 bases and 0 bases, there was a span of 8 bases. The CDR3 is 13 amino acids. CDR1 and CDR2 from the germline V gene are WSHSY and SAAADI. The CDR3 DNA is TGCGCCAGCCGGGGTGGCTCTGGAAACACCATATATTTT. Its translation: CASRGGSGNTIYF.

This clonotype has a handful of counts. J is TRBJ2-1 and V is TRBV4-1; TRBD1 aligns across 8 bases. Germline CDR1 is MGHRA and CDR2 is YSYEKL. After removal of 1 base from V and 7 bases from J, the junction contained 6 bases not matched to a gene. This CDR3 spans 15 amino acids. CDR3 protein: CASSQGLGQANEQFF. The CDR3 DNA reads as TGCGCCAGCAGCCAAGGTCTGGGACAGGCGAATGAGCAGTTCTTC.

The rearrangement joins TRBV10-3 to TRBJ2-2; 10 bases agree with TRBD2. The length of the CDR3 is 17 residues. The V gene end was trimmed by 4 bases and the J gene end by 1 base; junction bases not matched to a gene: 6. The V gene's germline CDR1 is ENHRY and CDR2 SYGVKD. CDR3 loop: CAISGELAGVNTGELFF. In nucleotides, the CDR3 is TGTGCCATCAGTGGAGAGCTAGCGGGGGTGAACACCGGGGAGCTGTTTTTT.

This clonotype was found a few times. The chain is built from TRBV12-3 or TRBV12-4 and TRBJ2-1, with 9 positions matching TRBD2. After removal of 5 bases from V and 7 bases from J, the junction contained 9 bases not matched to a gene. There are 15 residues in the CDR3. Written as DNA, the CDR3 is TGTGCCAGCAGTCTAATGGGCGGGGGGGCAAATGAGCAGTTCTTC. Its protein product is CASSLMGGGANEQFF.

The table lists this clonotype with a few counts. V is TRBV29-1 and J is TRBJ2-3; D remains unclear. V was shortened by 3 bases and J by 1 base, with 5 bases between the two germline ends. CDR1 and CDR2 from the germline V gene are SQVTM and ANQGSEA. The CDR3 is 12 amino acids. The CDR3 spells CSVELGTDTQYF. Here the CDR3 DNA reads TGCAGCGTTGAGTTGGGCACAGATACGCAGTATTTT.

Many counts were recorded for this clonotype. This chain uses TRBV27 with TRBJ1-6; D is uncertain. The V and J ends lost 3 bases and 6 bases respectively, with 6 bases between them. This CDR3 spans 13 amino acids. Looked up from germline, CDR1 is MNHEY and CDR2 is SMNVEV (reference sequence). The CDR3 protein is CASSFRVNSPLHF. In nucleotides, the CDR3 is TGTGCCAGCAGTTTTAGGGTTAATTCACCCCTCCACTTT.

This clonotype was detected only a few times. The chain has TRBV5-1 and TRBJ2-2; D is undetermined. The CDR3 runs 16 residues. V shed 3 bases and J shed 2 bases, with 14 bases lying between them. Germline V gene data show CDR1 as SGHRS and CDR2 as YFSETQ. DNA for the CDR3: TGCGCCAGCAGCTATATTGTATTGACAAACACCGGGGAGCTGTTTTTT. Protein sequence: CASSYIVLTNTGELFF.

This chain uses TRBV7-3 with TRBJ2-1; TRBD1 matches 7 bases. The germline V gene encodes CDR1 SGHTA and CDR2 FQGTGA. The CDR3 consists of 14 residues. With V trimmed by 3 bases and J by 7 bases, 6 bases remained unmatched. For the CDR3, the DNA is TGTGCCAGCAGCTTTATGAGGGGGCGAAATGAGCAGTTCTTC. It is translated as CASSFMRGRNEQFF.

The chain is built from TRBV10-1 and TRBJ2-3, with D maybe TRBD1 (5 bases). CDR3 length: 13 amino acids. V gave up 3 bases and J gave up 5 bases, with 9 bases separating them. Looked up from germline, CDR1 is WNHNN and CDR2 is SYGVQD (reference sequence). Written as DNA, the CDR3 is TGCGCCAGCAGTGAAGCAGGGATAGATACGCAGTATTTT. Its translation is CASSEAGIDTQYF.

The chain carries TRBV7-8 and TRBJ1-1; D is uncertain. Trimming removed 5 bases at V and 1 base at J, with 11 bases between. The length of the CDR3 is 14 residues. Germline CDR1 reads SGHVS; CDR2 reads FQNEAQ. The CDR3 spells CASSPRRENTEAFF. In nucleotides, the CDR3 is TGTGCCAGCAGCCCCCGGAGAGAGAACACTGAAGCTTTCTTT. The complete variable domain, with remaining parts taken from reference TRBV7-8 and TRBJ1-1, reads GAGVSQSPRYKVAKRGQDVALRCDPISGHVSLFWYQQALGQGPEFLTYFQNEAQLDKSGLPSDRFFAERPEGSVSTLKIQRTQQEDSAVYLCASSPRRENTEAFFGQGTRLTVV.

This clonotype was found a few times. This chain links TRBV20-1 with TRBJ2-7, with no clear D. The CDR3 runs 15 residues. V gave up 0 bases and J gave up 4 bases, with 16 bases separating them. Germline loops: CDR1 DFQATT, CDR2 SNEGSKA (reference sequence). CDR3 amino acids: CSARDLETVGYEQYF. The CDR3, as DNA: TGCAGTGCTAGAGATCTCGAAACCGTAGGGTACGAGCAGTACTTC.

This chain connects TRBV7-6 to TRBJ2-1; possibly TRBD1 or TRBD2 for D (6 bases each). The germline CDR1 and CDR2 sequences are SGHVS and FNYEAQ. The V gene lost 5 bases and the J gene lost 9 bases, with 20 bases spanning the gap. The CDR3 has 15 amino acids. The CDR3 DNA reads as TGTGCCAGCAGCCAAGAAGGGGGGCCCGGCGGTGAGCAGTTCTTC. Protein sequence: CASSQEGGPGGEQFF.

This clonotype was seen a handful of times. This chain uses TRBV29-1 with TRBJ2-5; tentatively, D is TRBD1 or TRBD2 (5 bases each). The CDR3 has 14 amino acids. In germline, CDR1 is SQVTM, CDR2 ANQGSEA. V was shortened by 4 bases and J by 5 bases, with 17 bases between the two germline ends. This chain's CDR3 is CSVAPRGRGETQYF. For the CDR3, the DNA is TGCAGCGTTGCCCCCCGGGGCAGAGGGGAGACCCAGTACTTC.

This clonotype was detected a few times. This sequence joins TRBV10-3 and TRBJ2-2; no clear D. V lost 5 bases and J lost 5, with 12 bases in between. This CDR3 contains 14 residues. CDR1 and CDR2 from the germline V gene are ENHRY and SYGVKD. CDR3 nucleotide sequence: TGTGCCATCAGTCCCGGGCCTAATACCGGGGAGCTGTTTTTT. This gives the protein CAISPGPNTGELFF.

This clonotype was observed at least ten times. This chain uses TRBV12-3 or TRBV12-4 with TRBJ2-2; D gene unclear. Trimming shortened V by 6 bases and J by 7 bases, and 9 bases separated the two germline ends. The CDR3 has 12 amino acids. The CDR3 reads CASRPLGGELFF. The DNA of the CDR3 is TGTGCCAGCAGGCCCCTGGGCGGGGAGCTGTTTTTT.

V usage is TRBV7-2 and J usage is TRBJ2-1, with 9 bases identical to TRBD1. CDR3 size: 14 residues. With V trimmed by 3 bases and J by 8 bases, 5 bases remained unmatched. Per germline, CDR1 SGHTA and CDR2 FQGNSA. CDR3 sequence: CASSFGQGWDEQFF. CDR3 coding DNA: TGTGCCAGCAGCTTCGGACAGGGGTGGGATGAGCAGTTCTTC.

This clonotype was seen more than once but under ten times. V is TRBV5-1 and J is TRBJ2-2; no clear D gene. CDR1 and CDR2 (germline): SGHRS, YFSETQ. Trimming removed 3 bases at V and 9 bases at J, with 12 bases between. CDR3 length equals 13 residues. In nucleotides, the CDR3 is TGCGCCAGCAGCTCCGAGCTCGACCGGGAGCTGTTTTTT. This translates into CASSSELDRELFF.

This clonotype has just a few counts. The genes are TRBV4-3 and TRBJ2-3; D uncertain. This CDR3 comprises 15 residues. From germline, CDR1 is LGHNA and CDR2 YSLEER. V gave up 0 bases and J gave up 5 bases, with 12 bases separating them. Here the CDR3 DNA reads TGCGCCAGCAGCCAAGATAGGACGCTGGGAGATACGCAGTATTTT. Its translation is CASSQDRTLGDTQYF.

This chain uses TRBV24-1 with TRBJ2-5, with 7 positions matching TRBD1. The CDR3 has 15 residues. Per the germline V gene, CDR1 is KGHDR and CDR2 is SFDVKD. V shed 1 base and J 5 bases; nucleotides not matched to a gene: 6. The CDR3 coding sequence is TGTGCCACCAGTGATTTAAGACAGGGCTTCGAGACCCAGTACTTC. This encodes CATSDLRQGFETQYF.

This clonotype was counted between two and nine times. The rearrangement uses TRBV7-9 and TRBJ2-1, with 12 nucleotides matching TRBD1. Germline CDR1 is SEHNR and CDR2 is FQNEAQ (reference sequence). The CDR3 totals 16 residues. The V segment lost 5 bases and the J segment 6 bases; nucleotides outside the gene matches: 8. The CDR3 loop reads CASSEPGQGAGNEQFF. In DNA, the CDR3 is TGTGCCAGCAGCGAACCGGGACAGGGGGCTGGCAATGAGCAGTTCTTC.

This clonotype was recorded a few times. The V call is TRBV7-2, the J call TRBJ2-2, with D hard to call. Looked up from germline, CDR1 is SGHTA and CDR2 is FQGNSA. There are 16 residues in the CDR3. Trimming pared 1 base from V and 0 bases from J, leaving 9 bases between. The CDR3 loop is CASSLVQLANTGELFF. The CDR3 DNA sequence: TGTGCCAGCAGCTTAGTACAGCTCGCGAACACCGGGGAGCTGTTTTTT.

The sample holds a few counts of this clonotype. The chain has TRBV15 and TRBJ2-1; D gene ambiguous. The CDR3 sequence is 19 residues long. Between the trimmed V and J ends, which lost 3 bases and 0 bases, there was a span of 21 bases. Germline lookup yields CDR1 LNHNV and CDR2 YYDKDF (reference sequence). The CDR3 nucleotides are TGTGCCACCAGCAGCCCTCTGGGCCAACCAACCTCCTCCTACAATGAGCAGTTCTTC. Protein product: CATSSPLGQPTSSYNEQFF.

The table lists this clonotype with a few counts. The V and J genes are TRBV5-1 and TRBJ2-7; TRBD1 agrees at 11 bases. Germline CDR1 is SGHRS and CDR2 is YFSETQ. The CDR3 sequence is 15 residues long. With 3 bases clipped from V and 3 bases from J, the junction kept 5 bases outside the gene matches. The CDR3 is CASSCRDRGIYEQYV. The CDR3 DNA reads TGCGCCAGCAGCTGTCGGGACAGGGGGATCTACGAGCAGTACGTC.

J is TRBJ1-2 and V is TRBV9; D is unresolved. Looked up from germline, CDR1 is SGDLS and CDR2 is YYNGEE. V was pared by 0 bases and J by 4 bases, with 13 bases between. This CDR3 spans 15 amino acids. CDR3 sequence: CASSVEPGGIYGYTF. DNA for the CDR3: TGTGCCAGCAGCGTAGAGCCAGGCGGGATCTATGGCTACACCTTC.

This clonotype showed up just a few times. The CDR3 reads CSAIGTLNQETQYF. The CDR3 DNA is TGCAGTGCTATCGGGACACTCAATCAAGAGACCCAGTACTTC. The chain recombines TRBV20-1 with TRBJ2-5; tentatively, D is TRBD1 (6 bases). CDR3 length: 14 residues. Germline V gene lookup returns CDR1 DFQATT and CDR2 SNEGSKA (reference sequence). Between the trimmed V and J ends, which lost 4 bases and 2 bases, there was a span of 14 bases.

This clonotype appeared a few times. The J gene is TRBJ2-3, the V gene TRBV5-5, with 10 positions matching TRBD2. The CDR3 loop spans 17 amino acids. With 1 base clipped from V and 2 bases from J, the junction kept 7 bases outside the gene matches. Germline assignment: CDR1 SGHKS and CDR2 YYEKEE (reference sequence). CDR3: CASSLRVAGGLTDTQYF. The DNA of the CDR3 is TGTGCCAGCAGCTTGAGGGTAGCGGGGGGACTCACAGATACGCAGTATTTT.

In this sample, this clonotype turned up a few times. The J gene is TRBJ2-2, the V gene TRBV20-1, with D possibly matching TRBD1 (7 bases). The CDR3 runs 14 residues. CDR1 DFQATT and CDR2 SNEGSKA come from the germline V gene (reference sequence). Trimming removed 5 bases at V and 7 bases at J, with 17 bases between. CDR3 sequence: CSAPRGVRGGELFF. The CDR3 DNA sequence: TGCAGTGCTCCCAGGGGGGTCCGGGGCGGGGAGCTGTTTTTT.

The chain is built from TRBV15 and TRBJ2-6, with unresolved D. CDR3 length: 13 residues. CDR1 LNHNV and CDR2 YYDKDF come from the germline V gene (reference sequence). The V and J ends lost 8 bases and 0 bases respectively, with 5 bases between them. The CDR3 coding sequence is TGTGCCACCCGGCTCTCTGGGGCCAACGTCCTGACTTTC. It codes for CATRLSGANVLTF.